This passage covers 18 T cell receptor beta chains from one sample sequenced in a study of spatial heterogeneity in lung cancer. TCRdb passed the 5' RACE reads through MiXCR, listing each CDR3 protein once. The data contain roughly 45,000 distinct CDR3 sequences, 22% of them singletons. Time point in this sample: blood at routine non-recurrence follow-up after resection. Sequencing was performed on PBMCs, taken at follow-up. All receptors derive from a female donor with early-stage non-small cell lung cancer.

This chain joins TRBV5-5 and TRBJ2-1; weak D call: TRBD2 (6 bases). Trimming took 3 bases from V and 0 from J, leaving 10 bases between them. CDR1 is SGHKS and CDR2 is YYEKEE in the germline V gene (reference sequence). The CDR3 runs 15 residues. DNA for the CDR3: TGTGCCAGCAGCTCAGGACTACCCTCCTACAATGAGCAGTTCTTC. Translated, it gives CASSSGLPSYNEQFF.

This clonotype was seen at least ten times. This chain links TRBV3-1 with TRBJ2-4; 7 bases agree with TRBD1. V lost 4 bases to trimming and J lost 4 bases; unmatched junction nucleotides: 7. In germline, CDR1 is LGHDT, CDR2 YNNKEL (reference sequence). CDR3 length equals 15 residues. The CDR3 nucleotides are TGTGCCAGCAGCCCCCGGGAACAGGGGAAAAACATTCAGTACTTC. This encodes CASSPREQGKNIQYF.

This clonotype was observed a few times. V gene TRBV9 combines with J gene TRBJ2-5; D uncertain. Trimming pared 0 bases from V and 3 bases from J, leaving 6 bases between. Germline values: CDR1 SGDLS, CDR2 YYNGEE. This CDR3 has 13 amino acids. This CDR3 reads CASSVGPEETQYF. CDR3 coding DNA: TGTGCCAGCAGCGTAGGCCCAGAAGAGACCCAGTACTTC.

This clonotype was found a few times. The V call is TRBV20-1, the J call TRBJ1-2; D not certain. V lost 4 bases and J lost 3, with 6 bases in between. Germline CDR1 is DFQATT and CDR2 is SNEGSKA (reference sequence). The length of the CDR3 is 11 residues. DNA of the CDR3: TGCAGTGCTACCTCTTACTATGGCTACACCTTC. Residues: CSATSYYGYTF.

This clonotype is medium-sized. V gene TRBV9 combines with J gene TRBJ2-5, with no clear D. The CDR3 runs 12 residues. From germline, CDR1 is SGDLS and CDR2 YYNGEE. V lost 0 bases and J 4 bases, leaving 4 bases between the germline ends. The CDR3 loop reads CASSVGGETQYF. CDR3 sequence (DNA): TGTGCCAGCAGCGTAGGAGGAGAGACCCAGTACTTC.

The CDR3: CASTGGNQPQHF. CDR3 DNA: TGTGCCAGTACAGGGGGCAATCAGCCCCAGCATTTT. V is TRBV28 and J is TRBJ1-5; 7 positions agree with TRBD1. The CDR3 has 12 amino acids. V gave up 9 bases and J gave up 2 bases; unmatched junction bases: 1. Germline loops: CDR1 MDHEN, CDR2 SYDVKM.

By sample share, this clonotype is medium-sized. The CDR3 DNA reads TGTGCCAGCATAGGGGGGAGGCGTAGGAATGAGCAGTTCTTC. Amino acids: CASIGGRRRNEQFF. V and J are TRBV27 and TRBJ2-1; D may be TRBD1 or TRBD2 (6 bases each). The CDR3 is made up of 14 amino acids. Germline V CDR1 and CDR2: MNHEY, SMNVEV (reference sequence). The germline V and J ends were trimmed by 7 bases and 7 bases, with 17 bases remaining between them.

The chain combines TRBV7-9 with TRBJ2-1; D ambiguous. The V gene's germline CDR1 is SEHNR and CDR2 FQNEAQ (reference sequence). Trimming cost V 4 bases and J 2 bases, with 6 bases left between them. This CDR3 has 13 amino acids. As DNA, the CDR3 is TGTGCCAGCAGCTACGACGCCTACAATGAGCAGTTCTTC. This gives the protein CASSYDAYNEQFF.

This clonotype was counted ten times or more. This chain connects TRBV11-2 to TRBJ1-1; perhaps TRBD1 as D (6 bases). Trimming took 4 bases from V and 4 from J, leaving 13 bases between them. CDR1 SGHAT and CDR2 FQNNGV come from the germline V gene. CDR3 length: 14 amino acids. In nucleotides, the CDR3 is TGTGCCAGCAGCTGGCCCAGGGGCACCACTGAAGCTTTCTTT. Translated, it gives CASSWPRGTTEAFF.

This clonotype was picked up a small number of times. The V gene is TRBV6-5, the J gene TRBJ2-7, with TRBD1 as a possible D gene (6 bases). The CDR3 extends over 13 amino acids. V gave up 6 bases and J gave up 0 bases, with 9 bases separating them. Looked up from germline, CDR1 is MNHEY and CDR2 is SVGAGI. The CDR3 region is CASSLQGSYEQYV. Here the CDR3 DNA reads TGTGCCAGCAGCTTACAGGGCTCCTACGAGCAGTACGTC.

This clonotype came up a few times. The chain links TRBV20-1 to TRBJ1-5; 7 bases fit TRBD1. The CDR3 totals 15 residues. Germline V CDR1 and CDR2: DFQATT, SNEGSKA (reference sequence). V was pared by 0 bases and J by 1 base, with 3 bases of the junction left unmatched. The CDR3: CSARDNRGSNQPQHF. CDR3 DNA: TGCAGTGCTAGAGATAACAGGGGAAGCAATCAGCCCCAGCATTTT.

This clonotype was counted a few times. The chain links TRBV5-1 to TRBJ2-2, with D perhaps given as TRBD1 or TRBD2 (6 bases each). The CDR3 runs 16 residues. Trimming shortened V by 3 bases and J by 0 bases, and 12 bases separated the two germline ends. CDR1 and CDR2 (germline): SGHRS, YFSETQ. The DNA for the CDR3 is TGCGCCAGCAGCTGGAGGGGGACACCGAACACCGGGGAGCTGTTTTTT. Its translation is CASSWRGTPNTGELFF.

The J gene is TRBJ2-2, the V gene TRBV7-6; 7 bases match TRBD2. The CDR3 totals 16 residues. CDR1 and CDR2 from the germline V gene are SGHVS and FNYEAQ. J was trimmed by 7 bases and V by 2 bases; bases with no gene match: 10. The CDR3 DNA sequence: TGTGCCAGCAGCTTATTCGCGGGAGAAGTCGGCGGGGAGCTGTTTTTT. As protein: CASSLFAGEVGGELFF.

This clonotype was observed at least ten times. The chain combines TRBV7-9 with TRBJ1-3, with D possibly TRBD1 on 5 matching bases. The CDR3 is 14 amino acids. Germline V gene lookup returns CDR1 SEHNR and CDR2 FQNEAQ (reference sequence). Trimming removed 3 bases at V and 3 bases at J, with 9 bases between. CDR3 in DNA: TGTGCCAGCAGCTTTCAGGGTCGTGGAAACACCATATATTTT. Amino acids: CASSFQGRGNTIYF.

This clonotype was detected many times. In DNA form, the CDR3 reads TGTGCCAGCCTTTTCGGGGGACAGGGGATGAGCAATCAGCCCCAGCATTTT. It codes for CASLFGGQGMSNQPQHF. This chain uses TRBV19 with TRBJ1-5; 10 positions agree with TRBD1. The CDR3 has 17 amino acids. Per germline, CDR1 LNHDA and CDR2 SQIVND (reference sequence). The trim removed 9 bases at V and 1 base at J, leaving 12 bases unmatched.

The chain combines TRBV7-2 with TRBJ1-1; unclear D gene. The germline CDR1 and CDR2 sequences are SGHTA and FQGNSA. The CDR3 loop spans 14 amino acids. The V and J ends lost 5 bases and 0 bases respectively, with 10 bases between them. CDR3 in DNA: TGTGCCAGCAGCCCCAGCGGAATGAACACTGAAGCTTTCTTT. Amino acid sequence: CASSPSGMNTEAFF.

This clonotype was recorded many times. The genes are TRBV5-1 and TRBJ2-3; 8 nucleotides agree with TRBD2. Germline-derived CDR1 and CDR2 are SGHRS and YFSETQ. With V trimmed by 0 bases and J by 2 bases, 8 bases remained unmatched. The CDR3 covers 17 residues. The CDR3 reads CASSLEASGSLTDTQYF. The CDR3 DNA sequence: TGCGCCAGCAGCTTGGAGGCTAGCGGGTCCCTCACAGATACGCAGTATTTT.

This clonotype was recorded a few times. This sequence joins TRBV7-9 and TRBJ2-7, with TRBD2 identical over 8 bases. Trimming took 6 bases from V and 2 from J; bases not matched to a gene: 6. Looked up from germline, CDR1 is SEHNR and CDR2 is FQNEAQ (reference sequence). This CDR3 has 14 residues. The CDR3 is CASRHPGGTYEQYF. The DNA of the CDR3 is TGTGCCAGCAGGCACCCGGGGGGGACCTACGAGCAGTACTTC.